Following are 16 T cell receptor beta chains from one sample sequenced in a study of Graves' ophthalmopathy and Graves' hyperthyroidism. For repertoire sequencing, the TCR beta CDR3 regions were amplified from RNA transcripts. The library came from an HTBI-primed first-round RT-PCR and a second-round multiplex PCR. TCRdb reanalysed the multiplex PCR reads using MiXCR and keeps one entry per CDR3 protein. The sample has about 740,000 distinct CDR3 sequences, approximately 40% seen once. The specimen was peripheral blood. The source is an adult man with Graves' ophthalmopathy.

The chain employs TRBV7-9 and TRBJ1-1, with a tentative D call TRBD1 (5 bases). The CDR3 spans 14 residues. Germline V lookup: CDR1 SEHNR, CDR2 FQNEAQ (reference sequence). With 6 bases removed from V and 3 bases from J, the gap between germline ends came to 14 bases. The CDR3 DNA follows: TGTGCCAGCAGTTTATTCCGGGGACACACTGAAGCTTTCTTT. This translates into CASSLFRGHTEAFF.

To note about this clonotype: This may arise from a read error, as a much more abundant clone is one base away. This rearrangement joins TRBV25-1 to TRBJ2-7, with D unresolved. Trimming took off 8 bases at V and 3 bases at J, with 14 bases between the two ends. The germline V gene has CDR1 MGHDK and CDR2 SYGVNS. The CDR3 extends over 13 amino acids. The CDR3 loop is CASGYSFDYEQYF. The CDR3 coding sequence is TGTGCCAGCGGTTACTCGTTCGACTACGAGCAGTACTTC.

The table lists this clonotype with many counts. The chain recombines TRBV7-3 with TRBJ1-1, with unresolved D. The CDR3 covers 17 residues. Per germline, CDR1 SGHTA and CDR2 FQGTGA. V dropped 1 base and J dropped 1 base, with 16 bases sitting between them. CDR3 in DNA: TGTGCCAGCAGCTTAAACCCCCCGTCCGGCGGGAACACTGAAGCTTTCTTT. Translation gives CASSLNPPSGGNTEAFF.

The CDR3 here is CGGREGNQPQHF. The CDR3 nucleotides are TGCGGTGGCAGGGAGGGCAATCAGCCCCAGCATTTT. The chain joins TRBV20-1 to TRBJ1-5; possible D gene TRBD1, 5 bases. This CDR3 comprises 12 residues. Looked up from germline, CDR1 is DFQATT and CDR2 is SNEGSKA (reference sequence).

CDR3 residues: CSVCPGQEKGSYEQYF. The CDR3 region has the DNA TGCAGCGTTTGTCCGGGACAGGAGAAGGGATCCTACGAGCAGTACTTC. The V call is TRBV29-1, the J call TRBJ2-7; 8 bases map to TRBD1. V was clipped by 5 bases and J by 1 base; unmatched bases: 13. Germline loops: CDR1 SQVTM, CDR2 ANQGSEA. CDR3 length equals 16 residues.

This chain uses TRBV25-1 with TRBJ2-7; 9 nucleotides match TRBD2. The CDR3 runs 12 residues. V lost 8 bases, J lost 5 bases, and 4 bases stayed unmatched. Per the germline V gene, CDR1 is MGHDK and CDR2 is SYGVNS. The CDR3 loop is CASGTSLDEQYF. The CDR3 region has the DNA TGTGCCAGCGGGACTAGCCTCGACGAGCAGTACTTC.

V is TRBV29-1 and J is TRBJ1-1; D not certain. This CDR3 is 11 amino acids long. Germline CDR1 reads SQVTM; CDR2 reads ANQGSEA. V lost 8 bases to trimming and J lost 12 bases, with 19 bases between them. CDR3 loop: CSLAQGIAPFF. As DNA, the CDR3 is TGCAGCCTAGCCCAAGGCATCGCGCCTTTCTTT.

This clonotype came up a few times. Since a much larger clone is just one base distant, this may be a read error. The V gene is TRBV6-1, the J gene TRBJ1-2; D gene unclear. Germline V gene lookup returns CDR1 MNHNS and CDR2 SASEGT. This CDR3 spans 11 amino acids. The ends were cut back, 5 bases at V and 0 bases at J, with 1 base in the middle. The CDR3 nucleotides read TGTGCCAGCAGTACTAACTATGGCTACACCTTC. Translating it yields CASSTNYGYTF.

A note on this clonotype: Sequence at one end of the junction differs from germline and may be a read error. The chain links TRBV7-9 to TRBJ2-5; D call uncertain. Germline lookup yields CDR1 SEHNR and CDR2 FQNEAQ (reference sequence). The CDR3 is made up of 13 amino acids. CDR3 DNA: TGTGCCAACAGCTTGGGCAGTAGAGAGACCCAGTACTTC. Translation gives CANSLGSRETQYF.

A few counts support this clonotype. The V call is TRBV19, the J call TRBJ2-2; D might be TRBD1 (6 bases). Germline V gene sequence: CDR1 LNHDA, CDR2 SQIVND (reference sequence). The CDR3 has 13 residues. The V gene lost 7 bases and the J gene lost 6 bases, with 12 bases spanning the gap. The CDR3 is CASNPTGPGELFF. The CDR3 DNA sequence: TGTGCCAGTAACCCGACAGGTCCCGGGGAGCTGTTTTTT.

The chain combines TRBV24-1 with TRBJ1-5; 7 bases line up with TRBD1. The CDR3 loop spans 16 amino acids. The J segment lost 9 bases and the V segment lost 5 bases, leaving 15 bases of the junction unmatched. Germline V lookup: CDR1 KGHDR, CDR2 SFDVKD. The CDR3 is CATSAPSRDREVPQHF. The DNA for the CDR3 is TGTGCCACCAGTGCCCCAAGCCGGGACAGAGAAGTGCCCCAGCATTTT.

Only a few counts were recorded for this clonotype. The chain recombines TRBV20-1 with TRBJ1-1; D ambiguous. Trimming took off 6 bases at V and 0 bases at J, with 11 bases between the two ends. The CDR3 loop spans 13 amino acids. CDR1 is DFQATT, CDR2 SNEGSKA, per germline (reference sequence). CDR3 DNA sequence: TGCAGTGCGCCACGGGCCATGAACACTGAAGCTTTCTTT. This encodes CSAPRAMNTEAFF.

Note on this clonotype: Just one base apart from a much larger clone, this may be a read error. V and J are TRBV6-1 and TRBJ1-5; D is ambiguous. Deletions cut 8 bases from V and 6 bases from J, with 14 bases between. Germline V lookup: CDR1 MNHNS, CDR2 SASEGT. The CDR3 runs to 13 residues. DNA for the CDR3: TGTGCCAGCGGGAGGGAATGGGCTCAGCCCCAGCATTTT. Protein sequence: CASGREWAQPQHF.

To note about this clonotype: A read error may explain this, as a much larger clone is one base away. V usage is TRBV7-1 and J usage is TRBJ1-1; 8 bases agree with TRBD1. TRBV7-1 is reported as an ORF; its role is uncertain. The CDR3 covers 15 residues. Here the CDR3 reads CASSSRQGLTTEALF. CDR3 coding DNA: TGTGCCAGCAGCTCCCGACAGGGGTTGACCACTGAAGCTCTCTTT.

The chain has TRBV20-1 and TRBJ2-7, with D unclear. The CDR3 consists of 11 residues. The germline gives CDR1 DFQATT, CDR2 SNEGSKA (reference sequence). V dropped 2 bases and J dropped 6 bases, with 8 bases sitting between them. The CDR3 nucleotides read TGCAGTGCTAGACGGGTCCCCGAGCAGTACTTC. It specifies CSARRVPEQYF.

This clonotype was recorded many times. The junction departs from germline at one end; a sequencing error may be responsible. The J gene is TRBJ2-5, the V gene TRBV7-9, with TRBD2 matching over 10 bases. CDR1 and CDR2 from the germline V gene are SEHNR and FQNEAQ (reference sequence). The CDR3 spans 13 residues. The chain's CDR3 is CASSLGLAETQYF. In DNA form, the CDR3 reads TGCGCCAGCAGCCTGGGACTAGCGGAGACCCAGTACTTC.